Presented here are 25 T cell receptor beta chains from one specimen sequenced in a study of Graves' ophthalmopathy and Graves' hyperthyroidism. The TCR beta CDR3 regions underwent amplification from RNA transcripts. First-round RT-PCR relied on HTBI primers, and a second-round multiplex PCR came next. TCRdb called the multiplex PCR reads again in MiXCR, with one record for every CDR3 protein. The sample gives about 380,000 distinct CDR3 sequences, approximately 15% of which show up once; roughly 7% is in the top ten. Sequencing input: peripheral blood. The receptors stem from a woman younger than 35 with stable Graves' hyperthyroidism.

A few counts support this clonotype. The gene calls are TRBV19 and TRBJ1-2, with TRBD1 matching 7 bases. There are 14 residues in the CDR3. Trimming removed 3 bases from V and 4 bases from J; junction bases left unmatched: 5. CDR1 and CDR2 from the germline V gene are LNHDA and SQIVND (reference sequence). CDR3 sequence: CASSIDREPYGYTF. CDR3 nucleotides: TGTGCCAGTAGTATCGACAGGGAGCCCTATGGCTACACCTTC.

This clonotype appeared many times. J is TRBJ1-3 and V is TRBV6-5; no reliable D call. Trimming removed 8 bases at V and 0 bases at J, with 5 bases between. Germline-derived CDR1 and CDR2 are MNHEY and SVGAGI. This CDR3 has 12 residues. Here the CDR3 DNA reads TGTGCCAGCGTCGACTCTGGAAACACCATATATTTT. Its protein product is CASVDSGNTIYF.

This clonotype was picked up many times. The rearrangement links TRBV19 to TRBJ1-2, with TRBD1 matching over 10 bases. This CDR3 contains 15 residues. Germline V lookup: CDR1 LNHDA, CDR2 SQIVND (reference sequence). Trimming removed 3 bases from V and 8 bases from J; junction bases left unmatched: 9. CDR3 sequence: CASSIRQGAGSGYTF. The CDR3 DNA sequence: TGTGCCAGTAGTATCCGACAGGGGGCGGGTTCGGGCTACACCTTC.

This clonotype was counted at least ten times. J is TRBJ2-5 and V is TRBV6-5; D might be TRBD1 (6 bases). The germline V gene has CDR1 MNHEY and CDR2 SVGAGI. V was clipped by 0 bases and J by 4 bases, with 9 bases between them. The length of the CDR3 is 14 residues. The CDR3, as DNA: TGTGCCAGCAGTTACTCGACACAGGGAGAGACCCAGTACTTC. Translating gives CASSYSTQGETQYF.

The chain employs TRBV12-3 or TRBV12-4 and TRBJ2-2, with no clear D. The CDR3 spans 13 residues. The germline V and J ends were trimmed by 5 bases and 6 bases, with 10 bases remaining between them. The CDR3 reads CASSLPPPGELFF. The CDR3 nucleotides read TGTGCCAGCAGTCTACCGCCCCCCGGGGAGCTGTTTTTT.

As to this clonotype: Relative to the germline gene, one junction end is altered; a read error may explain this. This chain uses TRBV7-3 with TRBJ1-6; possible D gene TRBD1, 5 bases. This CDR3 has 17 residues. CDR1 is SGHTA and CDR2 is FQGTGA in the germline V gene. CDR3 residues: CASSLSPGGGYNSPLNF. CDR3 DNA: TGTGCCAGCAGCCTAAGCCCTGGCGGGGGTTATAATTCACCCCTCAACTTT.

This clonotype appeared many times. This chain connects TRBV4-1 to TRBJ1-6; tentative D call: TRBD1 (5 bases). The V and J ends lost 4 bases and 0 bases respectively, with 16 bases between them. The CDR3 consists of 18 residues. The V gene's germline CDR1 is MGHRA and CDR2 YSYEKL. The CDR3 DNA reads as TGCGCCAGCAGCCTCCTGGGACGTCAGAGCTCCTATAATTCACCCCTCCACTTT. Translated: CASSLLGRQSSYNSPLHF.

In regard to this clonotype: This may be a read error: a much more frequent sequence differs by one nucleotide. The chain has TRBV29-1 and TRBJ1-1; 9 nucleotides match TRBD1. In germline, CDR1 is SQVTM, CDR2 ANQGSEA. The CDR3 has 14 residues. The CDR3 DNA is TGCAGCGTTAACCCCAAGGACAGGGGCACTGAATCTTTCTTT. This sequence encodes CSVNPKDRGTESFF.

This clonotype has ten or more counts. The chain has TRBV2 and TRBJ1-3; no clear D. V was cut by 6 bases and J by 0 bases, with 6 bases left in between. The germline V gene has CDR1 SNHLY and CDR2 FYNNEI. CDR3 size: 13 residues. For the CDR3, the DNA is TGTGCCAGCAGGCAGAGCTCTGGAAACACCATATATTTT. Translated: CASRQSSGNTIYF. Full variable domain (missing parts from reference TRBV2 and TRBJ1-3): EPEVTQTPSHQVTQMGQEVILRCVPISNHLYFYWYRQILGQKVEFLVSFYNNEISEKSEIFDDQFSVERPDGSNFTLKIRSTKLEDSAMYFCASRQSSGNTIYFGEGSWLTVV.

The genes are TRBV29-1 and TRBJ1-1, with a tentative D call TRBD1 (6 bases). Germline lookup yields CDR1 SQVTM and CDR2 ANQGSEA. Trimming took off 4 bases at V and 5 bases at J, with 11 bases between the two ends. This CDR3 comprises 12 residues. The CDR3 bases are TGCAGCGTTGGGGGGCTCGGAACTGAAGCTTTCTTT. Its protein product is CSVGGLGTEAFF.

This clonotype was seen many times. The V gene is TRBV2, the J gene TRBJ1-3, with TRBD1 matching over 10 bases. J was trimmed by 3 bases and V by 3 bases; bases with no gene match: 2. The CDR3 has 15 amino acids. Germline values: CDR1 SNHLY, CDR2 FYNNEI. In DNA form, the CDR3 reads TGTGCCAGCAGTGAGGGACAGGGGAGTGGAAACACCATATATTTT. Its protein is CASSEGQGSGNTIYF.

The J gene is TRBJ1-1, the V gene TRBV7-2; unclear D gene. The germline V gene encodes CDR1 SGHTA and CDR2 FQGNSA. CDR3 length: 14 residues. Trimming shortened V by 3 bases and J by 5 bases, and 13 bases separated the two germline ends. CDR3 in amino acids: CASSLSEGRTEAFF. DNA for the CDR3: TGTGCCAGCAGCTTGTCCGAGGGTCGAACTGAAGCTTTCTTT.

This clonotype was counted at least ten times. The chain recombines TRBV7-2 with TRBJ1-2; no definite D call. CDR1 is SGHTA and CDR2 is FQGNSA in the germline V gene. This CDR3 region has 15 residues. Trimming pared 1 base from V and 2 bases from J, leaving 11 bases between. The CDR3 bases are TGTGCCAGCAGCTTAGTCACAGTAGCCAACTATGGCTACACCTTC. Translating gives CASSLVTVANYGYTF. Looking up the rest from reference TRBV7-2 and TRBJ1-2 gives the full variable domain: GAGVSQSPSNKVTEKGKDVELRCDPISGHTALYWYRQSLGQGLEFLIYFQGNSAPDKSGLPSDRFSAERTGGSVSTLTIQRTQQEDSAVYLCASSLVTVANYGYTFGSGTRLTVV.

This clonotype was recorded at least ten times. V and J are TRBV6-2 or TRBV6-3 and TRBJ1-1; no clear D gene. The CDR3 extends over 13 amino acids. Germline V gene sequence: CDR1 MNHEY, CDR2 SVGEGT. V was trimmed by 5 bases and J by 2 bases, leaving 9 bases between them. Here the CDR3 DNA reads TGTGCCAGCAGTAACAGACACAACACTGAAGCTTTCTTT. Translating gives CASSNRHNTEAFF.

This clonotype occurred a few times. V is TRBV19 and J is TRBJ1-1, with D unresolved. Germline V CDR1 and CDR2: LNHDA, SQIVND (reference sequence). V lost 4 bases to trimming and J lost 3 bases, with 15 bases between them. The CDR3 spans 15 residues. CDR3 region: CASSKPGDGDTEAFF. The CDR3 nucleotides are TGTGCCAGTAGTAAACCGGGAGATGGGGACACTGAAGCTTTCTTT. The variable domain in full, with the rest retrieved from reference TRBV19 and TRBJ1-1, is DGGITQSPKYLFRKEGQNVTLSCEQNLNHDAMYWYRQDPGQGLRLIYYSQIVNDFQKGDIAEGYSVSREKKESFPLTVTSAQKNPTAFYLCASSKPGDGDTEAFFGQGTRLTVV.

This clonotype was recorded many times. This rearrangement joins TRBV6-2 or TRBV6-3 to TRBJ1-1, with a weak D call TRBD1 (5 bases). The germline V gene has CDR1 MNHEY and CDR2 SVGEGT. V lost 0 bases and J 10 bases, leaving 9 bases between the germline ends. CDR3 length equals 12 residues. The DNA of the CDR3 is TGTGCCAGCAGTTACTCCGCAGGGCCAGCTTTCTTT. This sequence encodes CASSYSAGPAFF.

This clonotype has a count of ten or more. This chain joins TRBV5-1 and TRBJ1-1, with D possibly TRBD1 on 6 matching bases. The CDR3 contains 14 residues. V was cut by 0 bases and J by 4 bases, with 10 bases left in between. Germline values: CDR1 SGHRS, CDR2 YFSETQ. The CDR3 DNA is TGCGCCAGCAGCTTGGTATCAGGGGTCACTGAAGCTTTCTTT. Protein product: CASSLVSGVTEAFF.

Comment on this clonotype: A much larger clone is a single base away; this may be a read error. The J gene is TRBJ1-5, the V gene TRBV12-3 or TRBV12-4, with D perhaps TRBD1 (5 bases). This CDR3 region has 15 residues. The CDR3 here is CASTLEGARNHPQHF. DNA for the CDR3: TGTGCCAGCACCCTTGAAGGGGCCCGCAATCATCCCCAGCATTTT.

This clonotype occurred many times. The chain uses TRBV2 and TRBJ2-2; tentatively, D is TRBD1 or TRBD2 (6 bases each). CDR3 size: 14 residues. Between the trimmed V and J ends, which lost 7 bases and 5 bases, there was a span of 14 bases. The germline V gene encodes CDR1 SNHLY and CDR2 FYNNEI. CDR3 sequence: CASNEGGITGELFF. CDR3 DNA: TGTGCCAGCAATGAGGGGGGCATAACCGGGGAGCTGTTTTTT.

Ten or more counts support this clonotype. The chain couples TRBV27 to TRBJ1-5, with D perhaps matching TRBD1 (6 bases). This CDR3 is 15 amino acids long. V was cut by 1 base and J by 7 bases, with 14 bases left in between. Germline V gives CDR1 MNHEY, CDR2 SMNVEV (reference sequence). The CDR3 DNA sequence: TGTGCCAGCAGTTTATTTTGGGGGGCTAAGCAGCCCCAGCATTTT. Its translation is CASSLFWGAKQPQHF.

V gene TRBV12-3 or TRBV12-4 combines with J gene TRBJ1-1, with D uncertain. V shed 3 bases and J shed 0 bases, with 8 bases lying between them. There are 14 residues in the CDR3. The CDR3 coding sequence is TGTGCCAGCAGTTTGTCCAGACTGAACACTGAAGCTTTCTTT. This translates into CASSLSRLNTEAFF.

Ten or more counts support this clonotype. The chain has TRBV5-1 and TRBJ1-2; 7 bases agree with TRBD1. J was trimmed by 4 bases and V by 4 bases; bases with no gene match: 7. The CDR3 sequence is 14 residues long. CDR1 SGHRS and CDR2 YFSETQ come from the germline V gene. The CDR3 bases are TGCGCCAGCAGCCTCCGACAGGGTGGCTATGGCTACACCTTC. It yields the protein CASSLRQGGYGYTF.

With regard to this clonotype: The CDR3 ends on some other residue instead of the conserved phenylalanine or tryptophan, so this is likely a read error. The chain has TRBV20-1 and TRBJ1-2; a possible D gene is TRBD1 (6 bases). Germline V gene sequence: CDR1 DFQATT, CDR2 SNEGSKA (reference sequence). The CDR3 length is 15 residues. V dropped 5 bases and J dropped 3 bases, with 19 bases sitting between them. The CDR3 nucleotides are TGCAGTGCTTTTGTTAGAGGGGGTCCGGACTATGGCTACACCTAC. As protein: CSAFVRGGPDYGYTY.

This chain connects TRBV11-2 to TRBJ1-5, with D maybe TRBD1 (5 bases). CDR3 size: 18 residues. Germline CDR1 and CDR2: SGHAT and FQNNGV. V was shortened by 5 bases and J by 0 bases, with 20 bases between the two germline ends. CDR3 sequence reads: CASSHGDWTSRSNQPQHF. The CDR3 nucleotides are TGTGCCAGCAGCCACGGGGATTGGACATCCCGTAGCAATCAGCCCCAGCATTTT.

Remarks on this clonotype: Likely a read error: the CDR3 ends without its conserved phenylalanine or tryptophan. The limits of the CDR3 on the DNA are not certain, so only TCRdb's listed CDR3 is given. The genes are TRBV29-1 and TRBJ1-1; the tabulated D call, TRBD1, remains unverified against the DNA. Germline CDR1 is SQVTM and CDR2 is ANQGSEA. The CDR3 spans 14 residues, counting both ends. CDR3 region: CSIPPVRGNTEACV.